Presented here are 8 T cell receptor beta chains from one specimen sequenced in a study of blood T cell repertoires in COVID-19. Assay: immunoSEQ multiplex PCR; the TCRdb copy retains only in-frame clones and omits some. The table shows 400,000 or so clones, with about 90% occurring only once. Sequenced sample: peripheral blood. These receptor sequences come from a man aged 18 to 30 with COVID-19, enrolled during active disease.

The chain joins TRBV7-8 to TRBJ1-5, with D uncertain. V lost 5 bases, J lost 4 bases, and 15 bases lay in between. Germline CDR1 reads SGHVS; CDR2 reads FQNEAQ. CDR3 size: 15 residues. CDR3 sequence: CASSATGTENQPQHF. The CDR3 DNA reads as TGTGCCAGCAGCGCCACCGGTACAGAGAATCAGCCCCAGCATTTT.

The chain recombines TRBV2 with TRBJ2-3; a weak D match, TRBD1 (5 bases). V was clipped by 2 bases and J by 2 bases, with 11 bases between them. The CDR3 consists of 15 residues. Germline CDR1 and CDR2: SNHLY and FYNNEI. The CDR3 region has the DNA TGTGCCAGCAGTGAACAGGGCAAGCTCACAGATACGCAGTATTTT. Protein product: CASSEQGKLTDTQYF.

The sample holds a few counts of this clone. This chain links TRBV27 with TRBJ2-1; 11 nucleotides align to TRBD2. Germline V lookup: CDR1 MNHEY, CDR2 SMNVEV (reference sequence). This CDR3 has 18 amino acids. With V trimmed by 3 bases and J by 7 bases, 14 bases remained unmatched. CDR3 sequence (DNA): TGTGCCAGCAGTTTTCAGTCGGTCCCTAGCGGGGGGTGGAATGAGCAGTTCTTC. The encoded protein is CASSFQSVPSGGWNEQFF.

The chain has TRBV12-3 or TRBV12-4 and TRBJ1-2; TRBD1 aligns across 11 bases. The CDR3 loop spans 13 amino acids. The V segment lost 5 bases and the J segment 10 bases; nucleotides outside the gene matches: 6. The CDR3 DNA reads TGTGCCAGCAGTCGGGACAGGGGGATTGTCTACACCTTC. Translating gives CASSRDRGIVYTF.

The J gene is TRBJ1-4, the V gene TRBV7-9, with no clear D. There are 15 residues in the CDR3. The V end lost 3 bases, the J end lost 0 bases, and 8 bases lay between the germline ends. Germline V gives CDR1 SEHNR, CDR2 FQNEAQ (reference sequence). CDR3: CASSFQGATNEKLFF. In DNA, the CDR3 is TGTGCCAGCAGCTTCCAAGGAGCAACTAATGAAAAACTGTTTTTT.

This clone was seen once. The CDR3 region is CASSPGLGRGPPHEQYF. The CDR3 coding sequence is TGTGCCAGCTCACCAGGTTTGGGTAGAGGGCCCCCCCACGAGCAGTACTTC. The genes are TRBV18 and TRBJ2-7; TRBD2 might be the D (5 bases). The CDR3 spans 17 residues. Trimming removed 2 bases at V and 5 bases at J, with 22 bases between. CDR1 KGHSH and CDR2 LQKENI come from the germline V gene.

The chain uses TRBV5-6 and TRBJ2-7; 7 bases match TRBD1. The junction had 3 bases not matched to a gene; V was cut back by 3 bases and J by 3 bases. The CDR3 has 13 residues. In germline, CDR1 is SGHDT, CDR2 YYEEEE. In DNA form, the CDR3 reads TGTGCCAGCAGCTGGGGGACAGTCTACGAGCAGTACTTC. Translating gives CASSWGTVYEQYF. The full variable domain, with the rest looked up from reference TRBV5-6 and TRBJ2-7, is DAGVTQSPTHLIKTRGQQVTLRCSPKSGHDTVSWYQQALGQGPQFIFQYYEEEERQRGNFPDRFSGHQFPNYSSELNVNALLLGDSALYLCASSWGTVYEQYFGPGTRLTVT.

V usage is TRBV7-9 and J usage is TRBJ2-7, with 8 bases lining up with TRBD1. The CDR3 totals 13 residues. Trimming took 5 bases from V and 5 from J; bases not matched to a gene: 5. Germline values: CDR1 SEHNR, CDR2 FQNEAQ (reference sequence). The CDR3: CASSAGQGHEQYF. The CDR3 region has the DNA TGTGCCAGCAGCGCCGGACAGGGCCACGAGCAGTACTTC.